This T cell receptor (beta chain) was obtained from a study of metastatic and nonmetastatic thyroid tumors. Study summary: It was across blood and tumor or nodule tissue from malignant and benign thyroid patients that repertoires were compared.

Trimming took 6 bases from V and 4 from J; bases not matched to a gene: 11. The CDR3 spans 15 residues. Regarding the study as a whole: Malignant thyroid tumors reportedly exceeded benign nodules significantly in TCR beta diversity, with the difference appearing in blood and tumor.

On this clone itself: The antigen is not known.

Each patient went into thyroid surgery without having received any treatment. The authors' processing: Researchers built a distant-metastasis classifier for papillary thyroid cancer that drew on CDR3 differences across clinicopathological groups. TCRdb re-clonotyped the PCR reads via MiXCR. Here the V and J calls rest on TCRdb's processing, not on the authors' analysis. The sample includes tens of thousands of clones, about 25% of them seen just once. This sequence was found in a female donor with papillary thyroid cancer or a benign thyroid nodule (not recorded which). Some clones in this sample may be carry-over from other donors' samples. The sequenced material came from blood. The chain employs TRBV12-3 or TRBV12-4 and TRBJ1-1; 7 bases fit TRBD1. CDR3 bases: TGTGCCAGCAGCCCGTGGGAGGGGGCCAGCACTGAAGCTTTCTTT. As protein: CASSPWEGASTEAFF.